These 3 T cell receptor beta chains were all obtained from the same sample, sequenced in a study of identical twins. TCRdb redid the calling of the 5' RACE reads with MiXCR, one entry per CDR3 protein. The sample holds 350,000 to 400,000 distinct CDR3 sequences; about 10% are singletons and the top ten take about 9.1%. Material for sequencing was naive T cells sorted from blood. These receptor sequences come from a woman between 50 and 59 years old in good health.

The genes are TRBV11-2 and TRBJ2-1, with D possibly called TRBD1 or TRBD2 (6 bases each). V was trimmed by 8 bases and J by 0 bases, leaving 8 bases between them. In germline, CDR1 is SGHAT, CDR2 FQNNGV. This CDR3 is 13 amino acids long. CDR3: CASGGLSYNEQFF. The CDR3 nucleotides are TGTGCCAGCGGGGGGCTCTCCTACAATGAGCAGTTCTTC. The full variable domain, in which reference TRBV11-2 and TRBJ2-1 provide the parts outside the CDR3, is EAGVAQSPRYKIIEKRQSVAFWCNPISGHATLYWYQQILGQGPKLLIQFQNNGVVDDSQLPKDRFSAERLKGVDSTLKIQPAKLEDSAVYLCASGGLSYNEQFFGPGTRLTVL.

The chain recombines TRBV5-6 with TRBJ2-2; a weak D match, TRBD1 (6 bases). Trimming removed 2 bases from V and 1 base from J, with 12 bases in between. This CDR3 spans 16 amino acids. Germline V gene sequence: CDR1 SGHDT, CDR2 YYEEEE. The CDR3 sequence: CASSFQRTENTGELFF. CDR3 DNA: TGTGCCAGCAGCTTCCAAAGGACAGAGAACACCGGGGAGCTGTTTTTT.

This clonotype turned up a few times. The genes are TRBV29-1 and TRBJ1-5; D is unresolved. The V gene's germline CDR1 is SQVTM and CDR2 ANQGSEA. CDR3 size: 13 residues. V shed 5 bases and J shed 0 bases, with 8 bases lying between them. CDR3 DNA: TGCAGCGTTCTGGTTAATAGCAATCAGCCCCAGCATTTT. Translation gives CSVLVNSNQPQHF.